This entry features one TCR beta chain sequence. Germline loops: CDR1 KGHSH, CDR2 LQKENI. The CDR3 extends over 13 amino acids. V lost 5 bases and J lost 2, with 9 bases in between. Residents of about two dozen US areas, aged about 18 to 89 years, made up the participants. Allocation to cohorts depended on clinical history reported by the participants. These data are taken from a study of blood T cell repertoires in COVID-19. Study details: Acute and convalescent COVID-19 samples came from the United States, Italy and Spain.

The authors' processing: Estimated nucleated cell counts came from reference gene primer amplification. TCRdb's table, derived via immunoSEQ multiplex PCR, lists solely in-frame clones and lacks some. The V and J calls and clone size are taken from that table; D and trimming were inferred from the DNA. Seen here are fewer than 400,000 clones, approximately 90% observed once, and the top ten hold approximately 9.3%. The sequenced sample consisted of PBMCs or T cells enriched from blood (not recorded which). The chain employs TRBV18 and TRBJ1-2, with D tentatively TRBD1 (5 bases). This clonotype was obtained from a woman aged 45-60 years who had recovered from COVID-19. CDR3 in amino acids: CASSSGRNYGYTF. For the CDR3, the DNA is TGTGCCAGCTCATCAGGGAGGAACTATGGCTACACCTTC.